The clone carrying this T cell receptor (beta chain) is a singleton in its sample. There are 15 residues in the CDR3. CDR1 SNHLY and CDR2 FYNNEI come from the germline V gene. V gave up 4 bases and J gave up 3 bases, with 12 bases separating them. This record comes from a study of blood T cell repertoires in COVID-19. Overall study: Samples came from the United States, Italy and Spain, spanning acute and convalescent COVID-19. T cells, B-cell-depleted T cells, or PBMCs supplied cDNA or gDNA.

Original methodology: It was from reference gene primer amplification that nucleated cell counts were estimated. Measured with immunoSEQ multiplex PCR; TCRdb has only the in-frame clones, and not every one. That table is the source of V, J and clone size, and D and trimming were worked out from the DNA. The repertoire has under 60,000 clones, approximately 88% of them found once; the top ten carry more than 9.5%. Sequences were obtained from peripheral blood. The chain uses TRBV2 and TRBJ1-4; TRBD1 is a possible D gene (5 bases). The clonotype originates from a human donor with active COVID-19. The donor label of this sample is uncertain. The CDR3 sequence is CASSVLGGANEKLFF. CDR3 nucleotides: TGTGCCAGCAGTGTCCTGGGGGGTGCTAATGAAAAACTGTTTTTT.